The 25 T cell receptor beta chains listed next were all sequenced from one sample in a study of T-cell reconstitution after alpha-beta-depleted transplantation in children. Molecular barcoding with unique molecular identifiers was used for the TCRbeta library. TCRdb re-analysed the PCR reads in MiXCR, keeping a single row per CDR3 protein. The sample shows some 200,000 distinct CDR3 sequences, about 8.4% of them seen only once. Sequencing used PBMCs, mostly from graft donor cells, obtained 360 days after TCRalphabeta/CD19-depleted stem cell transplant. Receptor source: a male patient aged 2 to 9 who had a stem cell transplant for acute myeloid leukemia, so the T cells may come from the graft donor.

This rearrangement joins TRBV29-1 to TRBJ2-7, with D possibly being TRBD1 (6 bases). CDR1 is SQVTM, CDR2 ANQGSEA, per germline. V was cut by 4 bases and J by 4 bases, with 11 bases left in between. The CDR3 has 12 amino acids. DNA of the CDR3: TGCAGCGTTGTAGGGGGTCTTTACGAGCAGTACTTC. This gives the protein CSVVGGLYEQYF.

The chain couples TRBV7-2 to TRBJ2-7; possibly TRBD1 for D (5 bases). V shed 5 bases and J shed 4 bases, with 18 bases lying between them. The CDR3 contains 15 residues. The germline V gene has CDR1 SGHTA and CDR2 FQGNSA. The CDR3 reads CASSQARAPRYEQYF. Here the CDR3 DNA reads TGTGCCAGCAGCCAAGCCAGGGCCCCTCGGTACGAGCAGTACTTC.

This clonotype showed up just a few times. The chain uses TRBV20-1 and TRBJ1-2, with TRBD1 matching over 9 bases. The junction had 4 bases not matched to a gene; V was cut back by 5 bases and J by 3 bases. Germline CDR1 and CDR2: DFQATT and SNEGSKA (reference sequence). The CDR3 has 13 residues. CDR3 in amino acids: CSAPTGGDYGYTF. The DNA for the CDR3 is TGCAGTGCTCCGACAGGGGGTGACTATGGCTACACCTTC.

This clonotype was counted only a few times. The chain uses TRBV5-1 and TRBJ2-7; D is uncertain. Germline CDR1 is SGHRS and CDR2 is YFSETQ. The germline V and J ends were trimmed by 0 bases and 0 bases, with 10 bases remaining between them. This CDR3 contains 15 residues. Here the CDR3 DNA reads TGCGCCAGCAGCTTGGTATTAGGACCCTCCTACGAGCAGTACTTC. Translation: CASSLVLGPSYEQYF.

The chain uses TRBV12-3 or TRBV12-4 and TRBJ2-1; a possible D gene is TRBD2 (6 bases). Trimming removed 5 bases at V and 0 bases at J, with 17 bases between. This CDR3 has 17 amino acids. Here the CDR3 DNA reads TGTGCCAGCAGTCCCGACTCCCGAGCGGGCTCCTACAATGAGCAGTTCTTC. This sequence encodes CASSPDSRAGSYNEQFF.

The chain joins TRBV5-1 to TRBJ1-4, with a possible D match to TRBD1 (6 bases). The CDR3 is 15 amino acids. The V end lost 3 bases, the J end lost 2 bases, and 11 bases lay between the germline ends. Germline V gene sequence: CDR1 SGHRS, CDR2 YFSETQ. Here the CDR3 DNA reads TGCGCCAGCAGCTCCGGGACACTCACTAATGAAAAACTGTTTTTT. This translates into CASSSGTLTNEKLFF.

CDR3 in amino acids: CASSPRTGHNEQFF. The CDR3 bases are TGTGCCAGCTCACCCCGGACGGGCCACAATGAGCAGTTCTTC. The genes are TRBV18 and TRBJ2-1; no clear D gene. The V gene's germline CDR1 is KGHSH and CDR2 LQKENI. The length of the CDR3 is 14 residues. V dropped 3 bases and J dropped 5 bases, with 11 bases sitting between them.

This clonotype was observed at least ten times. The chain's CDR3 is CASSPGPGGDTQYF. The CDR3 nucleotides read TGTGCCAGCAGCCCCGGACCGGGGGGAGATACGCAGTATTTT. The gene calls are TRBV5-4 and TRBJ2-3; 7 nucleotides line up with TRBD2. J gave up 5 bases and V 4 bases, and 7 bases lay outside the gene matches. Per germline, CDR1 SGHNT and CDR2 YYREEE (reference sequence). The CDR3 loop spans 14 amino acids.

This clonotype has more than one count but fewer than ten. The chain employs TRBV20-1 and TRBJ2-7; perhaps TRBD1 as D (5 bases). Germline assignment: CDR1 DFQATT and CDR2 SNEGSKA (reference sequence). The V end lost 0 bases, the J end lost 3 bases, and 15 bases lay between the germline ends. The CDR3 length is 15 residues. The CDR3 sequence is CSARDPRGLRYEQYF. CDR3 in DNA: TGCAGTGCTAGAGATCCTAGGGGTCTGCGCTACGAGCAGTACTTC.

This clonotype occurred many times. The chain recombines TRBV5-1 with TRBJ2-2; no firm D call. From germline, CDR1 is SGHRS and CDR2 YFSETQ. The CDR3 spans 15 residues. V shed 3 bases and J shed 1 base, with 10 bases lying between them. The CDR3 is CASSSGRMNTGELFF. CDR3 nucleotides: TGCGCCAGCAGCTCCGGACGGATGAACACCGGGGAGCTGTTTTTT.

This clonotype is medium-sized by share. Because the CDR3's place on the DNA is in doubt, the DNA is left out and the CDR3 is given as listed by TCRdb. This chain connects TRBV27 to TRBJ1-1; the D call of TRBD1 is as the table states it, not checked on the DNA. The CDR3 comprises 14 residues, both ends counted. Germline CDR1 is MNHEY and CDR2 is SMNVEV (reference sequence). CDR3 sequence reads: CASSTSGRYSEAFF.

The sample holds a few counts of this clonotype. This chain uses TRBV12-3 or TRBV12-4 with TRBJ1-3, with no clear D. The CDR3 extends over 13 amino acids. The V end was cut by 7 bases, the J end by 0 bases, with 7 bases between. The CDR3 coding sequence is TGTGCCAGCAAAGACTTCTCTGGAAACACCATATATTTT. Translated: CASKDFSGNTIYF.

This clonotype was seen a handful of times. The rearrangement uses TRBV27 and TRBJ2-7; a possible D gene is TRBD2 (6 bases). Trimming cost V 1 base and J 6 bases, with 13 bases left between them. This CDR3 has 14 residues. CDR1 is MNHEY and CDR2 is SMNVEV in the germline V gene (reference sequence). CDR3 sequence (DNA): TGTGCCAGCAGTTTATATCGTGGGGGGTTCGAGCAGTACTTC. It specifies CASSLYRGGFEQYF.

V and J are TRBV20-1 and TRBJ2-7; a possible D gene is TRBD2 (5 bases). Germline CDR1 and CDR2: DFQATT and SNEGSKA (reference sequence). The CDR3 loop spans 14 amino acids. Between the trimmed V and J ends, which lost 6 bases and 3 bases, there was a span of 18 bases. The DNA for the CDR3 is TGCAGTGCCATGGACTCATCACGGAGCTACGAGCAGTACGTC. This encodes CSAMDSSRSYEQYV.

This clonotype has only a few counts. CDR3 coding DNA: TGCGCCAGCAGCTCCTCCCCGAGCACAGATACGCAGTATTTT. It specifies CASSSSPSTDTQYF. The chain couples TRBV5-1 to TRBJ2-3, with D unclear. Germline V gene lookup returns CDR1 SGHRS and CDR2 YFSETQ. The V end lost 3 bases, the J end lost 0 bases, and 8 bases lay between the germline ends. This CDR3 is built from 14 residues.

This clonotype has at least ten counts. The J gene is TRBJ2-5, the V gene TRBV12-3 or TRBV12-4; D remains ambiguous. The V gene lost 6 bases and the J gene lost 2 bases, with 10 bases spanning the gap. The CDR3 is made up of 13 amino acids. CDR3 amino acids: CASSLRQQETQYF. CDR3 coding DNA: TGTGCCAGCAGCCTCCGTCAGCAAGAGACCCAGTACTTC.

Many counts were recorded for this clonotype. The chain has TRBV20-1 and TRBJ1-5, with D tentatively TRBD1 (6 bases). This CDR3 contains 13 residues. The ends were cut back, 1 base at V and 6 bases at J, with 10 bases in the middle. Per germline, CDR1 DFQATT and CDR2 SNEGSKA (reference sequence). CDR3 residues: CSARGQEGQPQHF. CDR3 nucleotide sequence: TGCAGTGCTAGAGGACAGGAGGGTCAGCCCCAGCATTTT.

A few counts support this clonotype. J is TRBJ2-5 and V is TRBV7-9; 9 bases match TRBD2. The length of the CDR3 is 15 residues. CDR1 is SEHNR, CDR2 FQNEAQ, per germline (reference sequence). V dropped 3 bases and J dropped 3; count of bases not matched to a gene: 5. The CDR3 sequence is CASSLRGGLEETQYF. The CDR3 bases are TGTGCCAGCAGCTTGCGGGGGGGGCTGGAAGAGACCCAGTACTTC.

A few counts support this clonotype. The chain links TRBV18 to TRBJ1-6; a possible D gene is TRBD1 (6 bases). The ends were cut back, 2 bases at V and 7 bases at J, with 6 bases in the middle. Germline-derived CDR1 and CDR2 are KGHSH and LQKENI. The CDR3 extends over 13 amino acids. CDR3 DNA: TGTGCCAGCTCACCAGGGGGCAATTCACCCCTCCACTTT. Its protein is CASSPGGNSPLHF.

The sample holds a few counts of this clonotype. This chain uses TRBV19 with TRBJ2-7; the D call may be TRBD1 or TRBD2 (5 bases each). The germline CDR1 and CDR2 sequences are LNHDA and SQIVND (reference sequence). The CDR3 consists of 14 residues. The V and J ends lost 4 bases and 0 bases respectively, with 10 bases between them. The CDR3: CASSTRDGSYEQYF. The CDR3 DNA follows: TGTGCCAGTAGTACCAGGGACGGCTCCTACGAGCAGTACTTC.

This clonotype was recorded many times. In DNA form, the CDR3 reads TGTGCCAGCAGCTACAAAGCCTCCGGGGAGCTGTTTTTT. This encodes CASSYKASGELFF. This sequence joins TRBV7-9 and TRBJ2-2; D uncertain. The CDR3 loop spans 13 amino acids. V was trimmed by 4 bases and J by 6 bases, leaving 9 bases between them. CDR1 SEHNR and CDR2 FQNEAQ come from the germline V gene (reference sequence).

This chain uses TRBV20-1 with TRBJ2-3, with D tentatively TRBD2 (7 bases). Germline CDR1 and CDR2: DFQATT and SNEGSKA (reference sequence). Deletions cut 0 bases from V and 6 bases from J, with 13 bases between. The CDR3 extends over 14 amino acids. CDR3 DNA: TGCAGTGCTAGAGATGGGGGGGCGCCTGATACGCAGTATTTT. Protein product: CSARDGGAPDTQYF.

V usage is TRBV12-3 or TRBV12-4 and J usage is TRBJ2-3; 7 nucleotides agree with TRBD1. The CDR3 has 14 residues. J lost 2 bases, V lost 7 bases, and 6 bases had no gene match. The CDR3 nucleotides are TGTGCCAGCAATCGACAGGGACCCACAGATACGCAGTATTTT. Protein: CASNRQGPTDTQYF.

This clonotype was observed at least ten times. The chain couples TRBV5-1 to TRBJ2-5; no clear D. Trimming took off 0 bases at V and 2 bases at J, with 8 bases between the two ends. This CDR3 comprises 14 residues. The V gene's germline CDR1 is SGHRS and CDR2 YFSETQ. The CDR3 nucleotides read TGCGCCAGCAGCTTGGAGGGTTCACAAGAGACCCAGTACTTC. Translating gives CASSLEGSQETQYF.

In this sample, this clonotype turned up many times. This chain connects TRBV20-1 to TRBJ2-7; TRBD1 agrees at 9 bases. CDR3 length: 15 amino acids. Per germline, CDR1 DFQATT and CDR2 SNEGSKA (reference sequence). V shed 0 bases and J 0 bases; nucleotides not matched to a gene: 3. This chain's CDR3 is CSARDGTGLSYEQYV. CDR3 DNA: TGCAGTGCTAGAGACGGGACAGGGCTCTCCTACGAGCAGTACGTC.